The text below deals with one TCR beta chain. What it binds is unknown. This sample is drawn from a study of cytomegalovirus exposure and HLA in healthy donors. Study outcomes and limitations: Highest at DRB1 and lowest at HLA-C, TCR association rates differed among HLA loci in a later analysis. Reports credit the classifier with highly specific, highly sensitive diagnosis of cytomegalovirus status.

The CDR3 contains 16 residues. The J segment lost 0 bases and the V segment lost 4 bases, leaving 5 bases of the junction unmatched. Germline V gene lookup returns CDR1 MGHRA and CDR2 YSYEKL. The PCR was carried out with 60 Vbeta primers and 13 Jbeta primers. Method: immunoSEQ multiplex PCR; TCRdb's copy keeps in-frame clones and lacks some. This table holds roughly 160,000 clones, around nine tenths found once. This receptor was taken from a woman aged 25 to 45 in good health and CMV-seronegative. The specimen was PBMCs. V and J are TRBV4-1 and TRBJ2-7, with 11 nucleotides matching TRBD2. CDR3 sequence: CASSLRLAGHSYEQYF. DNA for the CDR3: TGCGCCAGCAGCCTCAGACTAGCGGGGCACTCCTACGAGCAGTACTTC.